Here is one T cell receptor (beta chain) with its context. V was pared by 6 bases and J by 3 bases, with 8 bases between. Germline loops: CDR1 MDHEN, CDR2 SYDVKM. There are 12 residues in the CDR3. TCRdb keeps only in-frame clones here, not all; method: immunoSEQ multiplex PCR. Of fewer than 40,000 clones in the sample, nearly 80% were seen once. This sample is part of a study of STAT5B mutations in CD4+ large granular lymphocyte leukemia. The J gene is TRBJ1-2, the V gene TRBV28; D gene uncertain. Sequenced input: CD4+ T cells from blood buffy coats. This clonotype originated in a human donor in good health. CDR3 sequence reads: CASSRADYGYTF. The CDR3 DNA reads as TGTGCCAGCAGCCGGGCGGACTATGGCTACACCTTC.